This TCR beta chain was captured in a study of shared clonotypes between healthy human individuals. The genomic DNA of each subset was split evenly across several immunoSEQ plates. Here immunoSEQ multiplex PCR was the method, and the copy in TCRdb shows in-frame clones only, minus some. The data contain roughly 320,000 clones, around 87% of them singletons. Broader study findings: Clonotypes not shared had lower generation probabilities than those common to all four donors.

About this clone: What it binds is unknown.

Among the donors, all were Caucasian adults who lived in Nashville, Tennessee. Combining CD45RO+ cells with CCR7-negative CD45RA+ TemRA cells gave CD8 memory. The CDR3 length is 16 residues. Germline trimming cut 1 base from V and 6 bases from J; bases unmatched to any gene: 9. The germline V gene encodes CDR1 MGHRA and CDR2 YSYEKL. What was sequenced was memory CD8+ T cells sorted from blood. As for subset: CD45RO+ cells pooled with CCR7-negative TemRA cells. The TCR sequence derives from a man aged 18 to 30 in good health. The chain uses TRBV4-1 and TRBJ2-3, with TRBD2 identical over 8 bases. CDR3 loop: CASSQVPGGRMDTQYF. The DNA for the CDR3 is TGCGCCAGCAGCCAAGTCCCGGGGGGGAGGATGGATACGCAGTATTTT.